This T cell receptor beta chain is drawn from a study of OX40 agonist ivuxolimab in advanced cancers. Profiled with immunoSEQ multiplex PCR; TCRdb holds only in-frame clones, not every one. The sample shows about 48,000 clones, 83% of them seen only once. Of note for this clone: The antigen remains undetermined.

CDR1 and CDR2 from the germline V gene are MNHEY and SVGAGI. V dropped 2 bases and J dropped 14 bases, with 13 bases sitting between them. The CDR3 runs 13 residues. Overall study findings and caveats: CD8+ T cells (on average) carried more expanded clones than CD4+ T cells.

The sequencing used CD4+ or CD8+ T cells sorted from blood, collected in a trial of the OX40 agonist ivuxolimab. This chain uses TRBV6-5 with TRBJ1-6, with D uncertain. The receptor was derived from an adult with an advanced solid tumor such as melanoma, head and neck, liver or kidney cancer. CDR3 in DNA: TGTGCCAGCAGTTACCGGGCGGCTCGGGCCCTCCACTTT. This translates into CASSYRAARALHF.